This T cell receptor beta chain was recovered during a study of blood T cell repertoires in COVID-19. Study-wide background: In each case, the material was cDNA or gDNA derived from T cells, B-cell-depleted T cells, or PBMCs.

Germline loops: CDR1 SGHTA, CDR2 FQGNSA. Unmatched junction bases numbered 10, after V lost 1 base and J lost 6 bases. There are 16 residues in the CDR3. Individuals drawn from under 30 US areas were about 18 to 95 years old. Researchers sorted participants into cohorts using their self-reported clinical history. Source study methods: Scientists estimated how many nucleated cells there were by amplifying reference gene primers. Profiled with immunoSEQ multiplex PCR; TCRdb holds only in-frame clones, not every one. The V and J calls and clone size come from that table; D and trimming were worked out from the DNA. Among about 400,000 clones listed, 87% were seen once.

The TCR was taken from a woman between 18 and 29 years old with acute COVID-19. V is TRBV7-2 and J is TRBJ1-2, with 8 bases that match TRBD1. Sequenced sample: PBMCs or T cells enriched from blood (not recorded which). The CDR3 here is CASSLGPPDRVHGYTF. Here the CDR3 DNA reads TGTGCCAGCAGCTTAGGTCCCCCGGACAGGGTCCATGGCTACACCTTC. Full variable domain (remainder filled in from reference TRBV7-2 and TRBJ1-2): GAGVSQSPSNKVTEKGKDVELRCDPISGHTALYWYRQSLGQGLEFLIYFQGNSAPDKSGLPSDRFSAERTGGSVSTLTIQRTQQEDSAVYLCASSLGPPDRVHGYTFGSGTRLTVV.